The TCR beta chain described here comes from a study of T cell repertoires in cytomegalovirus infection. The length of the CDR3 is 14 residues. CDR1 SGHTA and CDR2 FQGNSA come from the germline V gene. The germline V and J ends were trimmed by 2 bases and 0 bases, with 7 bases remaining between them. TCRdb analysed the reads with MiXCR anew, one entry per CDR3 protein. The sample yields 150,000 or so distinct CDR3 sequences, less than 25% seen once. A few counts support this clonotype. Its specificity is unknown. The rearrangement joins TRBV7-2 to TRBJ2-5; D call uncertain. The sequence came from a human donor in good health (CMV status not recorded). Some clones in this sample may be carry-over from other donors' samples. Specimen: CD8+ T cells from cultured PBMCs, collected from culture after CMV antigen stimulation. CDR3 coding DNA: TGTGCCAGCAGCTTAAACAGCTACCAAGAGACCCAGTACTTC. It encodes CASSLNSYQETQYF. The complete variable domain, with remaining parts taken from reference TRBV7-2 and TRBJ2-5, reads GAGVSQSPSNKVTEKGKDVELRCDPISGHTALYWYRQSLGQGLEFLIYFQGNSAPDKSGLPSDRFSAERTGGSVSTLTIQRTQQEDSAVYLCASSLNSYQETQYFGPGTRLLVL.